The subject of this entry is one TCR beta chain. Its cognate antigen is unknown. These data belong to a study of T cell responses to AZD1222 COVID-19 vaccine. Clones were read by immunoSEQ multiplex PCR, and TCRdb kept only the in-frame ones, dropping some. The sample consists of 150,000 to 180,000 clones, roughly nine tenths of them appearing once. Overall study findings and caveats: Of spike-specific TCRs, nearly half reportedly target regions left unmutated in variants. Compared with day 0, the breadth and depth of the Spike-specific TCR repertoire rose significantly after two doses of AZD1222. The donor cohort was predominantly white British with a female majority, and clonal diversity may have been underestimated.

The germline CDR1 and CDR2 sequences are DFQATT and SNEGSKA (reference sequence). V dropped 3 bases and J dropped 11; count of bases not matched to a gene: 2. This CDR3 contains 10 residues. Sequences were derived from peripheral blood, sampled on day 0 of MenACWY control vaccination. The receptor was derived from an adult in good health. This chain links TRBV20-1 with TRBJ1-1, with 8 nucleotides matching TRBD1. This CDR3 reads CSASRGLAFF. CDR3 DNA sequence: TGCAGTGCTAGCAGGGGGCTTGCTTTCTTT.